Below, 27 T cell receptor beta chains from the same sample are listed, as sequenced in a study of blood T cell repertoires in COVID-19. TCRdb's copy holds only in-frame clones and misses some; the assay was immunoSEQ multiplex PCR. In the table there are 350,000 or so clones, 80% to 90% of which are singletons. Sequenced material: PBMCs or T cells enriched from blood (not recorded which). The receptors originated from a woman between 35 and 50 years old with acute COVID-19.

The chain's CDR3 is CASSYRGTGSLPYEQYF. The CDR3 DNA follows: TGTGCCAGCAGTTACAGAGGGACAGGGAGCCTCCCGTACGAGCAGTACTTC. V and J are TRBV6-2 or TRBV6-3 and TRBJ2-7, with 9 positions matching TRBD1. The CDR3 has 17 amino acids. Germline V lookup: CDR1 MNHEY, CDR2 SVGEGT. J was trimmed by 4 bases and V by 2 bases; bases with no gene match: 12.

V gene TRBV4-1 combines with J gene TRBJ2-7, with a weak D call TRBD2 (5 bases). Between the trimmed V and J ends, which lost 1 base and 1 base, there was a span of 8 bases. The CDR3 has 14 residues. Germline CDR1 and CDR2: MGHRA and YSYEKL. CDR3 bases: TGCGCCAGCAGCCAAGGGACTGCATCCTACGAGCAGTACTTC. It is translated as CASSQGTASYEQYF.

This sequence joins TRBV7-9 and TRBJ1-1; D is ambiguous. The germline V gene encodes CDR1 SEHNR and CDR2 FQNEAQ (reference sequence). V gave up 7 bases and J gave up 8 bases, with 20 bases separating them. This CDR3 region has 14 residues. In nucleotides, the CDR3 is TGTGCCAGCACTCCCCCGATTCGGGAATCCGAAGCTTTCTTT. Translated: CASTPPIRESEAFF. Based on the CDR3 plus reference TRBV7-9 and TRBJ1-1, the full variable domain is DTGVSQNPRHKITKRGQNVTFRCDPISEHNRLYWYRQTLGQGPEFLTYFQNEAQLEKSRLLSDRFSAERPKGSFSTLEIQRTEQGDSAMYLCASTPPIRESEAFFGQGTRLTVV.

The chain carries TRBV7-8 and TRBJ2-6, with no clear D. Trimming took 5 bases from V and 0 from J, leaving 11 bases between them. The CDR3 extends over 16 amino acids. In germline, CDR1 is SGHVS, CDR2 FQNEAQ. The CDR3 sequence: CASSPRGVSGANVLTF. CDR3 coding DNA: TGTGCCAGCAGCCCCAGAGGAGTCTCTGGGGCCAACGTCCTGACTTTC.

V usage is TRBV28 and J usage is TRBJ2-7, with 10 bases aligning to TRBD1. This CDR3 spans 14 amino acids. CDR1 and CDR2 from the germline V gene are MDHEN and SYDVKM. After removal of 7 bases from V and 4 bases from J, the junction contained 7 bases not matched to a gene. The CDR3 DNA reads TGTGCCAGCATTGGGACAGGGGAAAGGTACGAGCAGTACTTC. It is translated as CASIGTGERYEQYF.

The CDR3 protein is CASSVGLGDETQYF. CDR3 sequence (DNA): TGTGCCAGCAGCGTAGGTTTAGGGGATGAGACCCAGTACTTC. The rearrangement joins TRBV9 to TRBJ2-5, with D maybe TRBD1 (5 bases). The CDR3 has 14 amino acids. Trimming shortened V by 0 bases and J by 5 bases, and 11 bases separated the two germline ends. Germline assignment: CDR1 SGDLS and CDR2 YYNGEE.

The chain joins TRBV6-2 or TRBV6-3 to TRBJ2-7; the D gene is possibly TRBD1 (6 bases). The CDR3 runs to 15 residues. Germline CDR1 is MNHEY and CDR2 is SVGEGT. The V and J ends lost 6 bases and 3 bases respectively, with 18 bases between them. The CDR3 DNA follows: TGTGCCAGCAGCCTACAGGGAAGTGCGCGCTACGAGCAGTACTTC. The encoded protein is CASSLQGSARYEQYF.

Remarks on this clone: Additional DNA sequences in this sample encode the identical CDR3. The V call is TRBV7-2, the J call TRBJ2-1, with TRBD2 identical over 11 bases. This CDR3 has 15 residues. V was pared by 4 bases and J by 4 bases, with 3 bases of the junction left unmatched. Germline CDR1 is SGHTA and CDR2 is FQGNSA. CDR3 protein: CASSSGTSGYNEQFF. The DNA of the CDR3 is TGTGCCAGCAGCTCCGGGACTAGCGGATACAATGAGCAGTTCTTC.

In its sample, this clone was seen once. V is TRBV19 and J is TRBJ1-5; TRBD1 agrees at 7 bases. With V trimmed by 6 bases and J by 2 bases, 10 bases remained unmatched. CDR3 size: 16 residues. Germline values: CDR1 LNHDA, CDR2 SQIVND (reference sequence). The CDR3 loop is CASSAQGLIGNQPQHF. CDR3 DNA sequence: TGTGCCAGTAGCGCACAGGGGTTGATTGGCAATCAGCCCCAGCATTTT. The full variable domain, in which reference TRBV19 and TRBJ1-5 provide the parts outside the CDR3, is DGGITQSPKYLFRKEGQNVTLSCEQNLNHDAMYWYRQDPGQGLRLIYYSQIVNDFQKGDIAEGYSVSREKKESFPLTVTSAQKNPTAFYLCASSAQGLIGNQPQHFGDGTRLSIL.

CDR3 residues: CASSLGSLNTEAFF. The CDR3 coding sequence is TGTGCCAGCAGCCTAGGGAGCCTGAACACTGAAGCTTTCTTT. The chain employs TRBV11-2 and TRBJ1-1, with D hard to call. Germline CDR1 and CDR2: SGHAT and FQNNGV. V lost 5 bases, J lost 0 bases, and 10 bases lay in between. This CDR3 is 14 amino acids long.

The chain uses TRBV4-3 and TRBJ2-7; maybe TRBD2 (5 bases). The length of the CDR3 is 19 residues. The V gene lost 1 base and the J gene lost 4 bases, with 26 bases spanning the gap. Germline-derived CDR1 and CDR2 are LGHNA and YSLEER. Here the CDR3 DNA reads TGCGCCAGCAGCCAAGGGGTTCCCCCCGGGAAGGGTGCGGCGTACGAGCAGTACTTC. It encodes CASSQGVPPGKGAAYEQYF.

The genes are TRBV12-3 or TRBV12-4 and TRBJ1-5, with D possibly matching TRBD1 (5 bases). The CDR3 length is 13 residues. Trimming cost V 0 bases and J 7 bases, with 7 bases left between them. The CDR3 region is CASSLAAGQPQHF. The CDR3 DNA sequence: TGTGCCAGCAGTTTAGCGGCAGGGCAGCCCCAGCATTTT.

The rearrangement links TRBV19 to TRBJ2-1; 11 bases map to TRBD2. The CDR3 length is 15 residues. Germline V CDR1 and CDR2: LNHDA, SQIVND (reference sequence). V lost 3 bases to trimming and J lost 9 bases; unmatched junction nucleotides: 7. The CDR3 here is CASSIPGTSGSEQFF. CDR3 coding DNA: TGTGCCAGTAGTATCCCCGGGACTAGCGGAAGTGAGCAGTTCTTC.

The chain uses TRBV7-6 and TRBJ2-6, with D possibly being TRBD2 (6 bases). V lost 1 base to trimming and J lost 0 bases, with 7 bases between them. Germline CDR1 is SGHVS and CDR2 is FNYEAQ. This CDR3 is 16 amino acids long. CDR3 residues: CASSLVRGSGANVLTF. The CDR3 DNA is TGTGCCAGCAGCTTAGTGCGGGGCTCTGGGGCCAACGTCCTGACTTTC.

This clone appeared once. The genes are TRBV7-6 and TRBJ2-3; 8 bases are shared with TRBD1. The CDR3 loop spans 15 amino acids. Germline trimming cut 2 bases from V and 4 bases from J; bases unmatched to any gene: 5. Per germline, CDR1 SGHVS and CDR2 FNYEAQ. CDR3 DNA sequence: TGTGCCAGCAGCTTACAGGGGGCGGTCCCAGATACGCAGTATTTT. The encoded protein is CASSLQGAVPDTQYF.

A few counts support this clone. The chain couples TRBV3-1 (or the pseudogene TRBV3-2) to TRBJ1-3; 7 nucleotides match TRBD1. V shed 1 base and J 5 bases; nucleotides not matched to a gene: 2. Germline V gene data show CDR1 as LGHDT and CDR2 as YNNKEL (reference sequence). The CDR3 runs 14 residues. The CDR3 reads CASSQVQGRNTIYF. DNA for the CDR3: TGTGCCAGCAGCCAAGTACAGGGGAGAAACACCATATATTTT.

The chain recombines TRBV18 with TRBJ2-7; TRBD1 matches 9 bases. CDR1 is KGHSH and CDR2 is LQKENI in the germline V gene. The CDR3 totals 13 residues. V was pared by 3 bases and J by 4 bases, with 1 base of the junction left unmatched. CDR3 in amino acids: CASSPTGGYEQYF. The CDR3 bases are TGTGCCAGCTCACCGACAGGGGGGTACGAGCAGTACTTC.

The genes are TRBV6-5 and TRBJ1-2; TRBD1 aligns across 8 bases. Germline CDR1 reads MNHEY; CDR2 reads SVGAGI. The CDR3 loop spans 15 amino acids. V trimming: 5 bases; J trimming: 7 bases; junction bases outside the gene matches: 12. The CDR3: CASSPWTGTALGYTF. CDR3 sequence (DNA): TGTGCCAGCAGTCCATGGACAGGGACAGCTCTTGGCTACACCTTC.

V and J are TRBV27 and TRBJ2-6, with D unresolved. Germline-derived CDR1 and CDR2 are MNHEY and SMNVEV (reference sequence). The V end lost 6 bases, the J end lost 0 bases, and 9 bases lay between the germline ends. The CDR3 runs 15 residues. The CDR3 region is CASSDISSGANVLTF. The CDR3 nucleotides read TGTGCCAGCAGCGACATCAGCTCTGGGGCCAACGTCCTGACTTTC.

The chain carries TRBV5-1 and TRBJ2-7, with D possibly being TRBD1 (5 bases). This CDR3 spans 16 amino acids. The V and J ends lost 4 bases and 2 bases respectively, with 19 bases between them. Germline V CDR1 and CDR2: SGHRS, YFSETQ. CDR3 in DNA: TGCGCCAGCAGCGGGGCCCCAGGTGCAGTCACCTACGAGCAGTACTTC. Translation: CASSGAPGAVTYEQYF.

V usage is TRBV5-8 and J usage is TRBJ1-1; no clear D. This CDR3 has 13 residues. Trimming stripped 1 base from V and 0 bases from J, with 4 bases between. Germline values: CDR1 SGHTS, CDR2 YDEGEE. CDR3 bases: TGTGCCAGCAGCTTGTATCTGAACACTGAAGCTTTCTTT. Its protein is CASSLYLNTEAFF.

The table lists this clone with a few counts. The rearrangement joins TRBV19 to TRBJ2-5; 12 nucleotides agree with TRBD2. The CDR3 sequence is 16 residues long. V shed 5 bases and J 7 bases; nucleotides not matched to a gene: 11. The V gene's germline CDR1 is LNHDA and CDR2 SQIVND (reference sequence). The DNA for the CDR3 is TGTGCCAGTAGTTTAACTTTGACTAGCGGGAGTGGGACCCAGTACTTC. Its protein product is CASSLTLTSGSGTQYF. Full variable domain (rest looked up from reference TRBV19 and TRBJ2-5): DGGITQSPKYLFRKEGQNVTLSCEQNLNHDAMYWYRQDPGQGLRLIYYSQIVNDFQKGDIAEGYSVSREKKESFPLTVTSAQKNPTAFYLCASSLTLTSGSGTQYFGPGTRLLVL.

The V gene is TRBV6-5, the J gene TRBJ2-5, with TRBD1 matching over 9 bases. Germline values: CDR1 MNHEY, CDR2 SVGAGI. After removal of 5 bases from V and 5 bases from J, the junction contained 6 bases not matched to a gene. The CDR3 is made up of 14 amino acids. The CDR3 DNA follows: TGTGCCAGCAGTAACGGACAGGGGTGGGAGACCCAGTACTTC. Protein product: CASSNGQGWETQYF.

V gene TRBV25-1 combines with J gene TRBJ2-7, with D uncertain. Trimming took off 4 bases at V and 5 bases at J, with 18 bases between the two ends. This CDR3 comprises 15 residues. Germline V lookup: CDR1 MGHDK, CDR2 SYGVNS. This chain's CDR3 is CASSGRQGLGHEQYF. As DNA, the CDR3 is TGTGCCAGCAGTGGACGACAAGGCCTGGGCCACGAGCAGTACTTC.

This clone has only one observation. The chain uses TRBV3-1 (or the pseudogene TRBV3-2) and TRBJ1-1; D possibly corresponds to TRBD1 (6 bases). The germline V gene has CDR1 LGHDT and CDR2 YNNKEL (reference sequence). The CDR3 is made up of 15 amino acids. V was clipped by 4 bases and J by 2 bases, with 14 bases between them. The CDR3 DNA is TGTGCCAGCAGCCCGACGACAGGTATAAACACTGAAGCTTTCTTT. Translation gives CASSPTTGINTEAFF.

This sequence joins TRBV28 and TRBJ2-2; 7 bases are shared with TRBD1. CDR1 is MDHEN, CDR2 SYDVKM, per germline. The V gene end was trimmed by 3 bases and the J gene end by 5 bases; junction bases not matched to a gene: 9. This CDR3 is built from 16 residues. This CDR3 reads CASSLGQGVRTGELFF. The CDR3 DNA follows: TGTGCCAGCAGTTTGGGGCAGGGGGTGAGGACCGGGGAGCTGTTTTTT.

In this sample, this clone turned up a few times. This chain joins TRBV20-1 and TRBJ1-6, with TRBD1 matching over 8 bases. Looked up from germline, CDR1 is DFQATT and CDR2 is SNEGSKA (reference sequence). The V gene end was trimmed by 3 bases and the J gene end by 2 bases; junction bases not matched to a gene: 6. The CDR3 loop spans 16 amino acids. CDR3 in amino acids: CSASLDRAAYNSPLHF. The CDR3 region has the DNA TGCAGTGCTAGTTTGGACAGGGCGGCCTATAATTCACCCCTCCACTTT.